This TCR beta chain was sequenced during a study of blood T cell repertoires in COVID-19. In the original workflow: It was from reference gene primer amplification that nucleated cell counts were estimated. Using immunoSEQ multiplex PCR, the repertoire was profiled, and TCRdb retains in-frame clones only, with some absent. That table furnishes V, J and clone size, whereas the DNA furnished D and trimming. The sample contains 60,000 to 75,000 clones, approximately 79% of which appear only once. This CDR3 spans 15 amino acids. Germline CDR1 LNHNV, CDR2 YYDKDF (reference sequence). Comments on this clone: One end of the junction is discordant with germline, which a read error may explain.

The chain couples TRBV15 to TRBJ1-2; D is perhaps TRBD1 (6 bases). The sequencing sample was made of peripheral blood. This sequence originates from a woman between 45 and 65 years old with acute or convalescent COVID-19. The CDR3 loop is CATSRKKGGNSGYTF. The CDR3 DNA is TGTGCCACCAGCAGAAAGAAGGGGGGGAACTCTGGCTACACCTTC.